This paragraph reports one T cell receptor beta chain. This clone has more than one count but fewer than ten. Its antigen is currently not known. Base quality data are lacking; no much larger clone is found one base away. V is shortened by 4 bases, J by 4 bases, and the region joining them spans 16 bases. The CDR3 goes from the cysteine to the phenylalanine over 15 residues. The kept DNA is CDR3 alone, 45 bases in frame from the first base. CDR1 and CDR2, per the germline V gene, are LGHNA and YSLEER. The sample originates from a study of blood T cell repertoires in COVID-19 (dated by TCRdb to 2018 to 2021). As for the study more broadly: Samples from collaborators originated in the United States, Italy and Spain and spanned both the acute and convalescent phases of COVID-19. The prospective study material was composed of cDNA or gDNA derived from T cells, B-cell-depleted T cells, or PBMCs. Subjects who had been exposed to COVID-19, were actively infected with it, or had recovered from it provided the deeply sampled blood TCRbeta repertoires that made up the dataset. The repertoires were released in a freely available public database meant as a resource for research on the immune response to SARS-CoV-2. The samples were drawn from the first 160 participants of the ongoing ImmuneRACE study and from some 1,300 subjects provided by 6 global collaborators. Nearly every sample came with metadata listing a de-identified subject ID, COVID-19 status, age in years and sex. Where available, HLA class I and class II types were taken from metadata supplied by the sample provider and were not determined by assay-based typing. Beyond this particular receptor, the publication reports: The quantity of clinical and demographic metadata differed by source and by participant and was supplied without curation.

Collaborating institutions collected whole blood in K2EDTA tubes following their own protocols. For TCRbeta analysis, collaborators shipped samples as frozen whole blood, isolated PBMCs, or DNA extracted from either of those sample types. TCRbeta CDR3 regions were amplified from genomic DNA using the immunoSEQ Assay, a bias-controlled multiplex PCR. As for how the authors treated the data: Nucleated cell counts per sample were estimated from amplification of reference gene primers within the assay. To quantify the absolute abundance of each unique TCRbeta CDR3 rearrangement, sequence reads were collapsed and filtered. Productive Simpson clonality was computed per sample as the square root of Simpson's diversity index over productive rearrangements. This immuneACCESS table, as held by TCRdb, lists in-frame sequences with V and J called but not all clones. Of the missing ones, under half trace to an unresolved V gene in checked studies; the others have no known cause. Clone size and the V and J calls come from that table; the DNA yielded D and trimming. A total of over 100,000 clones appear in this sample, roughly 80% of them only once. The leading ten clones occupy 9.8% of the sample.

The chain was built from TRBV4-3 and TRBJ1-2, with TRBD1 perhaps the D gene, on 5 matching bases. The clonotype originates from a man in his 60s with active or convalescent COVID-19. Source material: peripheral blood. The nucleotide sequence is given as TGCGCCAGCAGCCCGCAGGGAACCCCTCTCTATGGCTACACCTTC. Translation gives CASSPQGTPLYGYTF.